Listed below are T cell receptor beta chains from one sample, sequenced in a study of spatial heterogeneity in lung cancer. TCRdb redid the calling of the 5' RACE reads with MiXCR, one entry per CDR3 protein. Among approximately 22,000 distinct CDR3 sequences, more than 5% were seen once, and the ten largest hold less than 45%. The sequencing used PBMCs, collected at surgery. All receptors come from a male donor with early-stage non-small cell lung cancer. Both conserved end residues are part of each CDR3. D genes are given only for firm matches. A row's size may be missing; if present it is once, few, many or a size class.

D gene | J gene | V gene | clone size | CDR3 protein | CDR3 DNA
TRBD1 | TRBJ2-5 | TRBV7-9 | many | CASRGTVQETQYF | TGTGCCAGCAGGGGGACAGTCCAAGAGACCCAGTACTTC
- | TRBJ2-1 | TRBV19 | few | CASSIVPTMDLPDEQFF | TGTGCCAGTAGTATAGTTCCCACAATGGACCTTCCGGATGAGCAGTTCTTC
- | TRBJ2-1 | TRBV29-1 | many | CSPRGTYNEQFF | TGCAGCCCAAGGGGGACATACAATGAGCAGTTCTTC
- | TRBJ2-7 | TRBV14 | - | CASSHPPGHEQYF | TGTGCCAGCAGCCACCCCCCGGGACACGAGCAGTACTTC
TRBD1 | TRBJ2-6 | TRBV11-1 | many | CASSSSGTGRANVLTF | TGTGCCAGCAGCTCATCCGGGACAGGGAGGGCCAACGTCCTGACTTTC
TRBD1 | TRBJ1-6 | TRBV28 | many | CASSSGQVNSPLHF | TGTGCCAGCAGTTCCGGACAGGTTAATTCACCCCTCCACTTT
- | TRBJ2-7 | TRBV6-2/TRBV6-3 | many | CASSYHLGRKTYEQYF | TGTGCCAGCAGTTACCACCTGGGCAGGAAAACCTACGAGCAGTACTTC
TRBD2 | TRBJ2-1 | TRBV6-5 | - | CASSSLAGVTYNEQFF | TGTGCCAGCAGTTCACTAGCGGGGGTTACCTACAATGAGCAGTTCTTC
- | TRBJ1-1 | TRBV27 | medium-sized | CASRVGVQAFF | TGTGCCAGCAGGGTGGGGGTACAAGCTTTCTTT
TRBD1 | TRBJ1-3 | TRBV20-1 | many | CSASEGARNTIYF | TGCAGTGCTAGTGAGGGGGCGCGAAACACCATATATTTT
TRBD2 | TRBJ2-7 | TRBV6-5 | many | CASISGGVPYEQYF | TGTGCCAGCATCTCCGGGGGGGTCCCCTACGAGCAGTACTTC
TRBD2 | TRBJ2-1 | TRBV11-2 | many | CASSRDGGSYNEQFF | TGTGCCAGCAGCCGAGACGGGGGGTCCTACAATGAGCAGTTCTTC
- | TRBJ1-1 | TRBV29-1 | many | CSVQQGRGTEAFF | TGCAGCGTTCAACAGGGTAGGGGCACTGAAGCTTTCTTT
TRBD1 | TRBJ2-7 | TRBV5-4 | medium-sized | CASSADRDYEQYF | TGTGCCAGCAGCGCCGACAGGGACTACGAGCAGTACTTC
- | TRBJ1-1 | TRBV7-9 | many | CASTPRRDTEAFF | TGTGCCAGCACCCCCCGCAGGGACACTGAAGCTTTCTTT
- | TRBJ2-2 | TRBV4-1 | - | CASSQPLLGLGELFF | TGCGCCAGCAGCCAACCCCTCCTAGGGCTCGGGGAGCTGTTTTTT
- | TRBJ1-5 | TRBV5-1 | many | CASSLVPGGELSNQPQHF | TGCGCCAGCAGCTTGGTGCCCGGAGGGGAACTCTCCAATCAGCCCCAGCATTTT
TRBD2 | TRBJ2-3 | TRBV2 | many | CASRAGLAESTDTQYF | TGTGCCAGCAGAGCGGGACTAGCGGAAAGCACAGATACGCAGTATTTT
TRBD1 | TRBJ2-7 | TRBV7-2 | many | CASSVRTGGSSYEQYF | TGTGCCAGCAGCGTAAGGACAGGGGGAAGCTCCTACGAGCAGTACTTC
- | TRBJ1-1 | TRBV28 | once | CASSLYGARYEAFF | TGTGCCAGCAGTTTATACGGCGCTAGATATGAAGCTTTCTTT
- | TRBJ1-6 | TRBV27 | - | CASNPTRQGVYNSPLHF | TGTGCCAGCAACCCTACCCGGCAGGGCGTCTATAATTCACCCCTCCACTTT
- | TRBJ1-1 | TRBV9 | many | CASSLSEGTEAFF | TGTGCCAGCAGCCTCTCCGAGGGCACTGAAGCTTTCTTT
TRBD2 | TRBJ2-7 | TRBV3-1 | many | CASSSLEVAGVFYEQYF | TGTGCCAGCAGCTCACTCGAAGTAGCGGGCGTTTTCTACGAGCAGTACTTC
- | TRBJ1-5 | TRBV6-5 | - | CASSRGQSSNQPQHF | TGTGCCAGCAGTCGCGGACAGAGCAGCAATCAGCCCCAGCATTTT
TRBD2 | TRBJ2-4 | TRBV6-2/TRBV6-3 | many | CASSSGTRGNIQYF | TGTGCCAGCAGCTCCGGGACTAGGGGAAACATTCAGTACTTC
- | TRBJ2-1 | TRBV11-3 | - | CASSLGQGWNNEQFF | TGTGCCAGCAGCCTGGGGCAGGGGTGGAACAATGAGCAGTTCTTC
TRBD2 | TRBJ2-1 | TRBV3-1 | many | CASSQLAGGSEFF | TGTGCCAGCAGCCAGCTAGCGGGGGGTTCGGAGTTCTTC
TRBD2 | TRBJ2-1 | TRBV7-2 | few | CASSPRLAGNPAYNEQFF | TGTGCCAGCAGCCCTCGACTAGCGGGAAACCCCGCCTACAATGAGCAGTTCTTC